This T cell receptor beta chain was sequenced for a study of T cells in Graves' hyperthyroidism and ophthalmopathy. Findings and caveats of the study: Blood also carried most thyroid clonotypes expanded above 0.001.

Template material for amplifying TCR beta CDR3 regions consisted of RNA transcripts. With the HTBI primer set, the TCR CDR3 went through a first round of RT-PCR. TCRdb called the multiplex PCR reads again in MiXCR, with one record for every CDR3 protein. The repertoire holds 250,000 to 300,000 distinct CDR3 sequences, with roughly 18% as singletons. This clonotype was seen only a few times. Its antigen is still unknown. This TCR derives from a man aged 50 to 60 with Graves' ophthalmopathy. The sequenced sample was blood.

In nucleotides, the CDR3 is TGCGCCAGCAAGTTGGGGACCAACACCGGGGAGCTGTTTTTT. This codes for CASKLGTNTGELFF. The V call is TRBV10-2, the J call TRBJ2-2; the D call may be TRBD1 or TRBD2 (5 bases each). Per germline, CDR1 WSHSY and CDR2 SAAADI. The V end lost 7 bases, the J end lost 2 bases, and 11 bases lay between the germline ends. CDR3 length equals 14 residues.